The entry that follows covers one T cell receptor beta chain sequence. Its antigen remains unidentified. CDR3 length equals 15 residues. Germline CDR1 reads SGHTA; CDR2 reads FQGNSA. With 2 bases removed from V and 9 bases from J, the gap between germline ends came to 14 bases. The data were obtained in a study of OX40 agonist ivuxolimab in advanced cancers. Turning to the study itself: An agonistic anti-OX40 (CD134) antibody, ivuxolimab, was used to treat the patients. Every patient in dose escalation had hepatocellular carcinoma, melanoma, renal cell or head and neck cancer. One hepatocellular carcinoma and a couple of cutaneous melanoma patients partially responded.

Here immunoSEQ multiplex PCR was the method, and the copy in TCRdb shows in-frame clones only, minus some. This sample carries around 68,000 clones, around 86% of them seen once, and the ten largest clones take approximately 2.1%. Study-wide results and limits: Both CD4+ and CD8+ T cell populations in blood had undergone clonal expansion by week 6 at 0.1 to 3.0 mg/kg.

Specimen: CD4+ or CD8+ T cells sorted from blood, collected in a trial of the OX40 agonist ivuxolimab. The V and J genes are TRBV7-2 and TRBJ1-6; possibly TRBD1 for D (6 bases). The sequence was collected from an adult with an advanced solid tumor such as melanoma, head and neck, liver or kidney cancer. CDR3 sequence reads: CASSLTTGRGSPLHF. The CDR3 nucleotides read TGTGCCAGCAGCTTAACCACAGGGAGGGGTTCACCCCTCCACTTT.